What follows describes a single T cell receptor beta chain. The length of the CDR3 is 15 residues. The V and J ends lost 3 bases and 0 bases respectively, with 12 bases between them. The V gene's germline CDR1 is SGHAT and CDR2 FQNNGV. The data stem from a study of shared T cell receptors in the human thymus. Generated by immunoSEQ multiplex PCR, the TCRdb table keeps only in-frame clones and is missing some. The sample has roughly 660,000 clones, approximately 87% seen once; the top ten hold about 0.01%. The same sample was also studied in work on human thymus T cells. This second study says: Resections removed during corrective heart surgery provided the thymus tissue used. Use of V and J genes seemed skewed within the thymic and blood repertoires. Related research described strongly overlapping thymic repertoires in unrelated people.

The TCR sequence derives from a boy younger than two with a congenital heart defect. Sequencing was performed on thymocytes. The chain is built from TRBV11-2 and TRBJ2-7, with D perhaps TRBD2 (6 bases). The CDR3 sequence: CASSFSERASYEQYF. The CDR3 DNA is TGTGCCAGCAGCTTTTCGGAGCGGGCCTCCTACGAGCAGTACTTC.